This TCR beta chain was documented in a study of T cell responses to AZD1222 COVID-19 vaccine (dated by TCRdb to the early 2020s). Background on the whole study: A total of 233 trial participants underwent TCR sequencing, of whom some 210 received two doses of AZD1222 and some 26 received two doses of the MenACWY control vaccine. Enrollment into the trials was organized by age into subgroups of 18-55, 56-69 and 70-plus years, and those subgroups contained roughly 150, 30 and 60 TCR-sequenced participants, respectively. General conclusions and limits of the study: Participants were mostly white British and included more females than males, and it was suggested by the authors that clonal diversity may have been underestimated. The vaccine-associated CD4 TCRs covered the entire spike protein, and the dominant responses fell in regions 160-218 and 743-854. Because no day 14 peak-response samples were available, repertoires were characterized only after the peak T cell response. After two AZD1222 doses, both the breadth and the depth of spike-specific TCRs were significantly higher than at day 0 and than in MenACWY recipients. Conclusions about previously exposed vaccinees are limited because only a handful of AZD1222 recipients were SARS-CoV-2 seropositive at baseline. The 56-69-year group was small, and its depth increase did not reach significance, likely because of low power. Nearly half of unique spike-specific TCRs reportedly recognized epitopes outside regions mutated in the B.1.351 and B.1.1.7 variants.

The CDR3 holds 18 amino acids from the cysteine to the phenylalanine. Only CDR3 DNA is held: 54 bases, read in frame from base 1. Interpreted using the paper, the time point label stands for: baseline before first vaccination. The sample's treatment or condition label is to be understood as: meningococcal conjugate vaccine given as trial control. Vaccinee samples came from UK trials COV001 and COV002, including a single-blind randomized controlled phase 2/3 trial of AZD1222 (ChAdOx1 nCoV-19) in healthy adults. Trial participant PBMC samples were collected at day 0 and day 28 after the second dose for TCRbeta chain sequencing. For this clone: This receptor's antigen is unknown. No much larger clonotype is one base removed from it; base qualities were not supplied.

The CDR3 regions of human TCRbeta chains were analyzed by immunosequencing. The original methods were these. TCRs in the repertoires were compared against a reference library of SARS-CoV-2-specific TCRs that had been generated with the MIRA antigen-specificity platform. Breadth meant the fraction of unique TCRs that were SARS-CoV-2-associated, whereas depth meant the fraction of total T cells that were SARS-CoV-2-associated. Using the MIRA data, each spike-specific TCR was assigned both to the spike region to which the TCR was reactive and to a CD4 or CD8 class. Log10-transformed breadth and depth values were compared by one-way ANOVA with Sidak's multiple comparisons tests. The clones in this table, taken by TCRdb from immuneACCESS, are in-frame only. Not every clone is retained; where verified, under half of the shortfall comes from an unresolved V gene, and the cause of the rest is unknown. D and trimming were read from the DNA, whereas the V and J calls and clone size are those reported in that table. The sample records roughly 130,000 clones, around 90% of which are singletons. 15% to 20% of the sample is in the top ten clones.

Sequencing was performed on peripheral blood, taken on day 0 of MenACWY control vaccination. This chain joins TRBV21-1 to TRBJ2-3; TRBD1, as called in the table, went unchecked against the DNA. TRBV21-1 is assigned pseudogene status. The clonotype was recovered from an adult in good health. The CDR3 region: CASSESPGQGGPGDTQYF. The nucleotide sequence reads TGTGCCAGCAGCGAAAGCCCGGGACAGGGGGGACCGGGGGATACGCAGTATTTT.